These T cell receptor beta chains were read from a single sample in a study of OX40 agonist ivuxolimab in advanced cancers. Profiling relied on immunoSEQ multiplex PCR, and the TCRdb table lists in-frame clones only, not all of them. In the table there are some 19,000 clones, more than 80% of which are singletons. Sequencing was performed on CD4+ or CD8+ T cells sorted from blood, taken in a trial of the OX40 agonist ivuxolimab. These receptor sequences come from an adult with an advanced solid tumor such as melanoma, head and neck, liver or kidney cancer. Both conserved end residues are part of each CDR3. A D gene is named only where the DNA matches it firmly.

cdr3_nt: TGTGCCTGGAGTTCTGACAGGGGCTCTGACTACACCTTC
cdr3_aa: CAWSSDRGSDYTF
d_call: TRBD1
j_call: TRBJ1-2
v_call: TRBV30

cdr3_nt: TGTGCCAGCAGCTCTCAGGGGTATCCCCTCCACTTT
cdr3_aa: CASSSQGYPLHF
d_call: .
j_call: TRBJ1-6
v_call: TRBV11-2

cdr3_nt: TGTGCCAGCAGCTTAGGGGCGGCAATTTGGGACAGTCAAGAGGATACGCAGTATTTT
cdr3_aa: CASSLGAAIWDSQEDTQYF
d_call: TRBD1
j_call: TRBJ2-3
v_call: TRBV7-9

cdr3_nt: TGTGCCAGCAGCGTAGCTGGCTGGTCGTATTGGCAGGGAGACACCGGGGAGCTGTTTTTT
cdr3_aa: CASSVAGWSYWQGDTGELFF
d_call: .
j_call: TRBJ2-2
v_call: TRBV9

cdr3_nt: TGTGCCAGCAGCTCTAGCGGGGGGGTCCAAGAGACCCAGTACTTC
cdr3_aa: CASSSSGGVQETQYF
d_call: TRBD2
j_call: TRBJ2-5
v_call: TRBV7-2

cdr3_nt: TGTGCCAGCGGGGTCAGCACTGAAGCTTTCTTT
cdr3_aa: CASGVSTEAFF
d_call: .
j_call: TRBJ1-1
v_call: TRBV13

cdr3_nt: TGTGCCAGCAGACCACAGGGGACCTCCTACGAGCAGTACTTC
cdr3_aa: CASRPQGTSYEQYF
d_call: TRBD1
j_call: TRBJ2-7
v_call: TRBV27

cdr3_nt: TGCGCCAGCAGCCATTCCGACAGGGCCGCTGGCTACACCTTC
cdr3_aa: CASSHSDRAAGYTF
d_call: TRBD1
j_call: TRBJ1-2
v_call: TRBV4-1

cdr3_nt: TGCGCCAGCAGCCAACTAAGCGGCAATGAGCAGTTCTTC
cdr3_aa: CASSQLSGNEQFF
d_call: .
j_call: TRBJ2-1
v_call: TRBV4-1

cdr3_nt: TGTGCCAGTAACGGGGGCTACTATGGCTACACCTTC
cdr3_aa: CASNGGYYGYTF
d_call: .
j_call: TRBJ1-2
v_call: TRBV19

cdr3_nt: TGCGCCAGCAGCCAAGATTTTGGGGGGCCCGTAGATACGCAGTATTTT
cdr3_aa: CASSQDFGGPVDTQYF
d_call: .
j_call: TRBJ2-3
v_call: TRBV4-3